The 23 T cell receptor beta chains below were found in one sample sequenced in a study of metastatic and nonmetastatic thyroid tumors. Through MiXCR, TCRdb re-clonotyped the PCR reads. The table includes approximately 42,000 clones, roughly 24% detected once. Patients were all untreated before their thyroid surgery. Sequencing was performed on tumor tissue. The receptors originated from a female donor with papillary thyroid cancer or a benign thyroid nodule (not recorded which). Some clones in this sample may be carry-over from other donors' samples.

Many counts were recorded for this clone. CDR3: CASSLEAGGYEQYF. DNA of the CDR3: TGTGCCAGCAGCTTAGAAGCGGGGGGCTACGAGCAGTACTTC. V and J are TRBV7-6 and TRBJ2-7, with TRBD2 matching over 9 bases. With 1 base clipped from V and 3 bases from J, the junction kept 1 base outside the gene matches. CDR1 SGHVS and CDR2 FNYEAQ come from the germline V gene. This CDR3 contains 14 residues.

A few counts support this clone. The V and J genes are TRBV27 and TRBJ2-7; D is perhaps TRBD2 (5 bases). Looked up from germline, CDR1 is MNHEY and CDR2 is SMNVEV (reference sequence). The CDR3 sequence is 14 residues long. Trimming shortened V by 8 bases and J by 0 bases, and 14 bases separated the two germline ends. In DNA, the CDR3 is TGTGCCAGCGCGGGCGGCACCAGCTCCTACGAGCAGTACTTC. Its translation: CASAGGTSSYEQYF.

This clone came up a few times. This may stem from a read error, because a much larger clone lies one nucleotide away. The chain has TRBV29-1 and TRBJ1-2; tentative D call: TRBD1 (5 bases). The CDR3 spans 13 residues. The V and J ends lost 6 bases and 6 bases respectively, with 17 bases between them. The germline gives CDR1 SQVTM, CDR2 ANQGSEA. CDR3: CSVRQLDSDGYTF. CDR3 nucleotide sequence: TGCAGCGTCCGACAGTTGGATTCAGATGGCTACACCTTC.

This clone was picked up a small number of times. V gene TRBV2 combines with J gene TRBJ2-5, with 8 bases fitting TRBD2. V gave up 6 bases and J gave up 5 bases; unmatched junction bases: 8. Per germline, CDR1 SNHLY and CDR2 FYNNEI. The CDR3 consists of 14 residues. The CDR3 here is CASSGSGSGETQYF. CDR3 coding DNA: TGTGCCAGCAGCGGGAGCGGGAGCGGTGAGACCCAGTACTTC.

The chain couples TRBV6-1 to TRBJ2-5, with D possibly matching TRBD1 (6 bases). The CDR3 is 13 amino acids. CDR1 is MNHNS and CDR2 is SASEGT in the germline V gene. V lost 4 bases and J 0 bases, leaving 6 bases between the germline ends. The CDR3 DNA reads as TGTGCCAGCAGTGGGGACAACCAAGAGACCCAGTACTTC. It yields the protein CASSGDNQETQYF.

This clone was found a few times. This rearrangement joins TRBV10-3 to TRBJ2-1; the match to TRBD2 covers 8 bases. Germline CDR1 ENHRY, CDR2 SYGVKD. The CDR3 is 15 amino acids. J was trimmed by 2 bases and V by 6 bases; bases with no gene match: 6. The DNA of the CDR3 is TGTGCCATCAGGATTAGCGGGAAACCCTACAATGAGCAGTTCTTC. Translated: CAIRISGKPYNEQFF.

This clone was counted a single time. V gene TRBV5-1 combines with J gene TRBJ1-1, with no clear D. Germline V gene sequence: CDR1 SGHRS, CDR2 YFSETQ. The length of the CDR3 is 14 residues. V lost 3 bases, J lost 2 bases, and 11 bases lay in between. DNA for the CDR3: TGCGCCAGCAGCTCAAAGGTGGAAAACACTGAAGCTTTCTTT. Protein: CASSSKVENTEAFF.

The sample holds many counts of this clone. This sequence joins TRBV7-3 and TRBJ2-1; D possibly matches TRBD1 or TRBD2 (6 bases each). The CDR3 runs to 13 residues. V was shortened by 5 bases and J by 9 bases, with 14 bases between the two germline ends. Germline CDR1 SGHTA, CDR2 FQGTGA. The CDR3 sequence is CASSLGGPLEQFF. Written as DNA, the CDR3 is TGTGCCAGCAGCCTCGGGGGCCCCCTTGAGCAGTTCTTC. Full variable domain (rest looked up from reference TRBV7-3 and TRBJ2-1): GAGVSQTPSNKVTEKGKYVELRCDPISGHTALYWYRQSLGQGPEFLIYFQGTGAADDSGLPNDRFFAVRPEGSVSTLKIQRTERGDSAVYLCASSLGGPLEQFFGPGTRLTVL.

This clone has a count of ten or more. V usage is TRBV5-1 and J usage is TRBJ1-1, with D perhaps matching TRBD1 (6 bases). The CDR3 extends over 15 amino acids. The V gene lost 0 bases and the J gene lost 11 bases, with 20 bases spanning the gap. Germline CDR1 and CDR2: SGHRS and YFSETQ. The CDR3 loop reads CASSLGGDAGAGAFF. CDR3 in DNA: TGCGCCAGCAGCTTGGGAGGTGACGCGGGGGCAGGCGCTTTCTTT.

There are a few counts of this clone. The chain couples TRBV15 to TRBJ2-7; D is perhaps TRBD2 (5 bases). The CDR3 is 14 amino acids. Germline CDR1 LNHNV, CDR2 YYDKDF (reference sequence). V dropped 5 bases and J dropped 0 bases, with 11 bases sitting between them. The CDR3 DNA is TGTGCCACCAGCCCCCGGGGAGACTCCTACGAGCAGTACTTC. It specifies CATSPRGDSYEQYF.

There are many counts of this clone. The CDR3 region has the DNA TGTGCCAGCAAACACGGTAATGAAAAACTGTTTTTT. This translates into CASKHGNEKLFF. J is TRBJ1-4 and V is TRBV3-1, with unresolved D. With 7 bases removed from V and 4 bases from J, the gap between germline ends came to 7 bases. The V gene's germline CDR1 is LGHDT and CDR2 YNNKEL (reference sequence). This CDR3 is 12 amino acids long.

V usage is TRBV7-6 and J usage is TRBJ2-7; 7 bases fit TRBD2. The length of the CDR3 is 13 residues. Per germline, CDR1 SGHVS and CDR2 FNYEAQ. The J segment lost 6 bases and the V segment lost 4 bases, leaving 6 bases of the junction unmatched. The CDR3 coding sequence is TGTGCCAGCAGCTCCGATGGGGGGGGCGAGCAGTACTTC. This translates into CASSSDGGGEQYF.

The chain joins TRBV11-1 to TRBJ2-1, with D hard to call. The ends were cut back, 1 base at V and 0 bases at J, with 7 bases in the middle. The CDR3 sequence is 15 residues long. Per germline, CDR1 SGHAT and CDR2 FQDESV (reference sequence). The CDR3 loop is CASSLETTSYNEQFF. The CDR3 DNA is TGTGCCAGCAGCTTAGAAACTACCTCCTACAATGAGCAGTTCTTC.

This clone was seen more than once but under ten times. V gene TRBV27 combines with J gene TRBJ2-7; D is unresolved. Germline lookup yields CDR1 MNHEY and CDR2 SMNVEV (reference sequence). The CDR3 has 13 residues. V was trimmed by 0 bases and J by 3 bases, leaving 6 bases between them. The CDR3 protein is CASSLSADYEQYF. Written as DNA, the CDR3 is TGTGCCAGCAGTTTATCCGCGGACTACGAGCAGTACTTC.

The J gene is TRBJ2-1, the V gene TRBV28; 11 nucleotides align to TRBD2. Germline CDR1 MDHEN, CDR2 SYDVKM. This CDR3 is 15 amino acids long. Trimming removed 6 bases from V and 6 bases from J; junction bases left unmatched: 7. CDR3 coding DNA: TGTGCCAGCAGCCCGACTAGCGGGACTTTCAATGAGCAGTTCTTC. As protein: CASSPTSGTFNEQFF.

Many counts were recorded for this clone. The rearrangement joins TRBV20-1 to TRBJ2-5; D is ambiguous. CDR1 DFQATT and CDR2 SNEGSKA come from the germline V gene (reference sequence). Trimming took 0 bases from V and 4 from J, leaving 3 bases between them. This CDR3 has 11 residues. CDR3 sequence (DNA): TGCAGTGCTAGAGAAGGAGAGACCCAGTACTTC. Protein sequence: CSAREGETQYF.

In its sample, this clone was seen many times. The V call is TRBV5-8, the J call TRBJ2-3; 8 bases align to TRBD1. The germline V gene encodes CDR1 SGHTS and CDR2 YDEGEE. The CDR3 is 16 amino acids. The J segment lost 1 base and the V segment lost 2 bases, leaving 6 bases of the junction unmatched. CDR3 region: CASSLGTGPGTDTQYF. Written as DNA, the CDR3 is TGTGCCAGCAGCTTAGGGACAGGTCCTGGCACAGATACGCAGTATTTT.

There are many counts of this clone. The chain uses TRBV4-1 and TRBJ1-1, with 9 bases fitting TRBD1. V lost 3 bases to trimming and J lost 3 bases; unmatched junction nucleotides: 8. The germline V gene encodes CDR1 MGHRA and CDR2 YSYEKL. This CDR3 is built from 16 residues. In DNA, the CDR3 is TGCGCCAGCAGCCAGCTCTTCCGGGACAGGGACACTGAAGCTTTCTTT. Its protein is CASSQLFRDRDTEAFF.

This clone came up many times. The chain is built from TRBV6-2 or TRBV6-3 and TRBJ2-7; D gene uncertain. Per the germline V gene, CDR1 is MNHEY and CDR2 is SVGEGT. V lost 2 bases and J 0 bases, leaving 8 bases between the germline ends. The CDR3 is 14 residues long. The CDR3 nucleotides are TGTGCCAGCAGTTACGGCCAAAGCTCCTACGAGCAGTACTTC. Its protein product is CASSYGQSSYEQYF.

This clone was found many times. The V gene is TRBV6-2 or TRBV6-3, the J gene TRBJ2-7; a weak D match, TRBD1 (6 bases). This CDR3 has 14 residues. The germline gives CDR1 MNHEY, CDR2 SVGEGT. With 4 bases removed from V and 1 base from J, the gap between germline ends came to 11 bases. CDR3 DNA: TGTGCCAGCAGTTCCCTAGGACAGTCCTACGAGCAGTACTTC. Its translation: CASSSLGQSYEQYF.

This clone was observed a handful of times. This sequence joins TRBV7-9 and TRBJ2-1; D uncertain. The germline V gene encodes CDR1 SEHNR and CDR2 FQNEAQ (reference sequence). The CDR3 length is 12 residues. Trimming shortened V by 2 bases and J by 8 bases, and 7 bases separated the two germline ends. CDR3 sequence (DNA): TGTGCCAGCAGCTTATCCCGGCATGAGCAGTTCTTC. Translating gives CASSLSRHEQFF.

Many counts were recorded for this clone. J is TRBJ2-2 and V is TRBV6-2 or TRBV6-3; possible D gene TRBD1, 7 bases. CDR3 size: 15 residues. V dropped 7 bases and J dropped 6 bases, with 18 bases sitting between them. Germline lookup yields CDR1 MNHEY and CDR2 SVGEGT. The CDR3: CASNLQGGDAGELFF. The CDR3 DNA sequence: TGTGCCAGCAATCTTCAGGGGGGTGATGCCGGGGAGCTGTTTTTT.

This clone was detected ten times or more. This rearrangement joins TRBV2 to TRBJ2-7, with a possible D match to TRBD2 (5 bases). CDR3 length: 15 residues. Germline-derived CDR1 and CDR2 are SNHLY and FYNNEI. Between the trimmed V and J ends, which lost 7 bases and 6 bases, there was a span of 22 bases. The DNA for the CDR3 is TGTGCCAGCAAGCCGGGATCCGCTTCCCGGGGCGAGCAGTACTTC. This sequence encodes CASKPGSASRGEQYF.